This passage covers 23 T cell receptor beta chains from one sample sequenced in a study of blood T cells in healthy people across ages. Next came a second PCR, run for about 7 to 12 cycles, which used a sample-barcoded 5' primer along with a J-beta primer mix. From the 5' RACE reads, TCRdb called clonotypes with MiXCR, one entry per CDR3 protein. The sample includes some 710,000 distinct CDR3 sequences, 46% seen only once; the top ten take around 18%. Material: blood. These receptors came from a man at least 80 years old in good health.

V gene TRBV6-2 or TRBV6-3 combines with J gene TRBJ2-1; TRBD1 aligns across 7 bases. Trimming took 6 bases from V and 13 from J; bases not matched to a gene: 18. Germline CDR1 reads MNHEY; CDR2 reads SVGEGT. The CDR3 is 15 residues long. For the CDR3, the DNA is TGTGCCAGCAGGACCCTGACAGGGTATCAAGAGACCCAGTTCTTC. Residues: CASRTLTGYQETQFF.

The chain uses TRBV6-6 and TRBJ1-4; the D gene is possibly TRBD1 (5 bases). Germline assignment: CDR1 MNHNY and CDR2 SVGAGI (reference sequence). Trimming shortened V by 8 bases and J by 8 bases, and 15 bases separated the two germline ends. The CDR3 covers 13 residues. The CDR3 nucleotides are TGTGCCAGCTTAATAGGGGAGCACGAAAAACTGTTTTTT. It codes for CASLIGEHEKLFF.

A single count supports this clonotype. A much larger clone lies one base from this, so it may be a read error. V and J are TRBV7-9 and TRBJ2-5, with 9 bases fitting TRBD2. The CDR3 has 16 residues. Germline values: CDR1 SEHNR, CDR2 FQNEAQ (reference sequence). The junction had 17 bases not matched to a gene; V was cut back by 4 bases and J by 11 bases. CDR3 sequence reads: CASSSGAGGTYNEQYF. The CDR3 DNA follows: TGTGCCAGCAGCTCGGGCGCGGGAGGGACCTACAATGAGCAGTACTTC.

In this sample, this clonotype turned up once. CDR3 bases: TGTGCCAGCAGCCAAGATCACCCGGGTTATACGCAGTATTTT. It specifies CASSQDHPGYTQYF. The chain recombines TRBV14 with TRBJ2-3; D gene ambiguous. CDR1 is SGHDN, CDR2 FVKESK, per germline. V gave up 0 bases and J gave up 7 bases, with 11 bases separating them. This CDR3 has 14 residues.

This clonotype was counted a few times. The chain couples TRBV11-1 to TRBJ2-7; D may be TRBD2 (5 bases). The germline V gene encodes CDR1 SGHAT and CDR2 FQDESV (reference sequence). V was pared by 5 bases and J by 4 bases, with 9 bases between. The CDR3 sequence is 12 residues long. CDR3 nucleotides: TGTGCCAGCAGCCCAGCGGATTACGAGCAGTACTTC. Translating it yields CASSPADYEQYF.

This clonotype has only a few counts. V usage is TRBV2 and J usage is TRBJ2-3, with D tentatively TRBD2 (6 bases). CDR3 size: 15 residues. The V end lost 6 bases, the J end lost 7 bases, and 20 bases lay between the germline ends. The germline V gene has CDR1 SNHLY and CDR2 FYNNEI. CDR3 in DNA: TGTGCCAGCAGGCGGGACTTCGAGCTAAGGAATACGCAGTATTTT. This encodes CASRRDFELRNTQYF.

V gene TRBV29-1 combines with J gene TRBJ2-4; D is unresolved. Matching the DNA end better, TRBJ2-7 makes the J call doubtful. The CDR3 runs 12 residues. CDR1 and CDR2 (germline): SQVTM, ANQGSEA. In DNA form, the CDR3 reads TGCAGCGTTGAAGCCCGTGTCTGCGAGCAGTACTTC. Protein: CSVEARVCEQYF.

The J gene is TRBJ2-1, the V gene TRBV20-1; the D gene is possibly TRBD2 (6 bases). The DNA matches TRBJ2-7 better at its end, which makes the J call doubtful. The V gene's germline CDR1 is DFQATT and CDR2 SNEGSKA (reference sequence). This CDR3 contains 17 residues. The CDR3 region is CSAPTGLTRSSYNEQYF. The CDR3 DNA sequence: TGCAGTGCTCCAACGGGACTCACCAGAAGCTCCTACAATGAGCAGTACTTC.

The rearrangement links TRBV20-1 to TRBJ2-1; 9 bases match TRBD2. The V and J ends lost 3 bases and 3 bases, in that order; junction bases with no gene match: 3. This CDR3 is built from 14 residues. Germline V CDR1 and CDR2: DFQATT, SNEGSKA (reference sequence). The DNA for the CDR3 is TGCAGTGCTAGCCTAGCGGGATTCTACAATGAGCAGTTCTTC. Translating it yields CSASLAGFYNEQFF.

The V and J genes are TRBV20-1 and TRBJ2-1; TRBD2 is a possible D gene (5 bases). Germline-derived CDR1 and CDR2 are DFQATT and SNEGSKA (reference sequence). The CDR3 loop spans 16 amino acids. The V end lost 3 bases, the J end lost 4 bases, and 19 bases lay between the germline ends. The CDR3: CSASPATRGLYNEQFF. CDR3 coding DNA: TGCAGTGCTAGTCCCGCCACCAGAGGGTTATACAATGAGCAGTTCTTC.

The gene calls are TRBV29-1 and TRBJ2-7; the D is unclear. The DNA end is more similar to TRBJ2-5, so the J call may be wrong. The CDR3 is 13 residues long. CDR1 is SQVTM and CDR2 is ANQGSEA in the germline V gene. The CDR3 region is CSAPESMFETQYF. For the CDR3, the DNA is TGCAGCGCACCGGAGAGTATGTTCGAGACCCAGTACTTC.

This clonotype has a single count. The junction shows a germline mismatch at one end, possibly a read error. The J gene is TRBJ1-2, the V gene TRBV10-3; D is undetermined. The length of the CDR3 is 13 residues. Per germline, CDR1 ENHRY and CDR2 SYGVKD. DNA for the CDR3: TGTGCCACCAGTCCGGACCAGAACTATGGCTACACCTTC. Translated: CATSPDQNYGYTF.

This chain links TRBV7-9 with TRBJ2-1; 8 bases align to TRBD2. CDR1 and CDR2 from the germline V gene are SEHNR and FQNEAQ (reference sequence). The J segment lost 1 base and the V segment lost 3 bases, leaving 8 bases of the junction unmatched. There are 17 residues in the CDR3. In DNA, the CDR3 is TGTGCCAGCAGCTTGCCGGGACTAGATTTTTCCTACAATGAGCAGTTCTTC. It yields the protein CASSLPGLDFSYNEQFF.

The chain recombines TRBV5-1 with TRBJ2-3; a weak D match, TRBD1 (6 bases). CDR3 length equals 18 residues. Germline CDR1 and CDR2: SGHRS and YFSETQ. Trimming cost V 0 bases and J 2 bases, with 19 bases left between them. The CDR3 is CASSLARGPNTYTDTQYF. CDR3 bases: TGCGCCAGCAGCTTGGCCAGGGGACCGAATACATACACAGATACGCAGTATTTT.

This clonotype was counted only a few times. V is TRBV3-1 and J is TRBJ2-1; TRBD2 might be the D (6 bases). Germline assignment: CDR1 LGHDT and CDR2 YNNKEL (reference sequence). Trimming shortened V by 3 bases and J by 0 bases, and 12 bases separated the two germline ends. The CDR3 is 16 amino acids. The CDR3 nucleotides are TGTGCCAGCAGCCATACCGGGACTCACTCCTACAATGAGCAGTTCTTC. It is translated as CASSHTGTHSYNEQFF.

The chain has TRBV5-1 and TRBJ2-7, with TRBD2 matching over 9 bases. This CDR3 has 14 residues. Germline CDR1 is SGHRS and CDR2 is YFSETQ. The V gene end was trimmed by 4 bases and the J gene end by 6 bases; junction bases not matched to a gene: 8. The CDR3 is CASSVSAGGSEQYF. The DNA of the CDR3 is TGCGCCAGCAGCGTTTCGGCGGGAGGGTCCGAGCAGTACTTC. The full variable domain, its missing parts supplied by reference TRBV5-1 and TRBJ2-7, is KAGVTQTPRYLIKTRGQQVTLSCSPISGHRSVSWYQQTPGQGLQFLFEYFSETQRNKGNFPGRFSGRQFSNSRSEMNVSTLELGDSALYLCASSVSAGGSEQYFGPGTRLTVT.

This clonotype was counted ten times or more. The chain recombines TRBV5-1 with TRBJ2-1; D call uncertain. V was pared by 0 bases and J by 3 bases, with 10 bases between. The germline CDR1 and CDR2 sequences are SGHRS and YFSETQ. The length of the CDR3 is 15 residues. CDR3: CASSLVSSDYNEQFF. The CDR3 DNA reads TGCGCCAGCAGCTTGGTCAGTAGTGACTACAATGAGCAGTTCTTC.

About this clonotype: An end of the junction differs from the germline gene, which may be a read error. V usage is TRBV29-1 and J usage is TRBJ1-4, with TRBD1 as a possible D gene (5 bases). The CDR3 consists of 14 residues. Germline CDR1 and CDR2: SQVTM and ANQGSEA. CDR3 loop: CSVGQGGANEELFF. The CDR3 nucleotides are TGCAGCGTTGGTCAGGGTGGAGCTAATGAAGAACTGTTTTTT. The variable domain in full, completed from reference TRBV29-1 and TRBJ1-4, reads SAVISQKPSRDICQRGTSLTIQCQVDSQVTMMFWYRQQPGQSLTLIATANQGSEATYESGFVIDKFPISRPNLTFSTLTVSNMSPEDSSIYLCSVGQGGANEELFFGSGTQLSVL.

The J gene is TRBJ2-1, the V gene TRBV2; D remains ambiguous. The J call may not be correct, given that the DNA end is closer to TRBJ2-7. Germline CDR1 SNHLY, CDR2 FYNNEI. The CDR3 totals 15 residues. The CDR3 DNA reads TGTGCCAGCAAAGTGGATTTTAGCTCCTACAATGAGCAGTACTTC. It encodes CASKVDFSSYNEQYF.

This clonotype was observed at least ten times. The rearrangement links TRBV7-3 to TRBJ2-3, with TRBD2 matching 7 bases. This CDR3 spans 16 amino acids. V lost 4 bases, J lost 2 bases, and 9 bases stayed unmatched. CDR1 and CDR2 from the germline V gene are SGHTA and FQGTGA. CDR3 sequence (DNA): TGTGCCAGCAGCTCCACGAGCGGGACCCACACAGATACGCAGTATTTT. It codes for CASSSTSGTHTDTQYF.

The V call is TRBV5-1, the J call TRBJ2-3; 13 positions match TRBD2. The CDR3 consists of 16 residues. The V gene's germline CDR1 is SGHRS and CDR2 YFSETQ. V lost 2 bases and J lost 6; bases outside the gene matches: 6. The CDR3 protein is CASSFGLAGDMDTQYF. The DNA for the CDR3 is TGCGCCAGCAGCTTCGGACTAGCGGGAGATATGGATACGCAGTATTTT.

This chain joins TRBV25-1 and TRBJ2-3; 7 bases agree with TRBD2. The germline CDR1 and CDR2 sequences are MGHDK and SYGVNS. The V and J ends lost 6 bases and 2 bases, in that order; junction bases with no gene match: 2. This CDR3 comprises 13 residues. CDR3 residues: CASSGRPTDTQYF. In DNA form, the CDR3 reads TGTGCCAGCAGCGGGAGGCCCACAGATACGCAGTATTTT.

This clonotype occurred a few times. This rearrangement joins TRBV6-2 or TRBV6-3 to TRBJ2-7; D assignment may be TRBD1 or TRBD2 (5 bases each). V lost 7 bases to trimming and J lost 3 bases, with 16 bases between them. Germline CDR1 MNHEY, CDR2 SVGEGT. This CDR3 region has 14 residues. CDR3: CASTRQKGVYEQYF. Here the CDR3 DNA reads TGTGCCAGCACTAGACAGAAGGGAGTCTACGAGCAGTACTTC.